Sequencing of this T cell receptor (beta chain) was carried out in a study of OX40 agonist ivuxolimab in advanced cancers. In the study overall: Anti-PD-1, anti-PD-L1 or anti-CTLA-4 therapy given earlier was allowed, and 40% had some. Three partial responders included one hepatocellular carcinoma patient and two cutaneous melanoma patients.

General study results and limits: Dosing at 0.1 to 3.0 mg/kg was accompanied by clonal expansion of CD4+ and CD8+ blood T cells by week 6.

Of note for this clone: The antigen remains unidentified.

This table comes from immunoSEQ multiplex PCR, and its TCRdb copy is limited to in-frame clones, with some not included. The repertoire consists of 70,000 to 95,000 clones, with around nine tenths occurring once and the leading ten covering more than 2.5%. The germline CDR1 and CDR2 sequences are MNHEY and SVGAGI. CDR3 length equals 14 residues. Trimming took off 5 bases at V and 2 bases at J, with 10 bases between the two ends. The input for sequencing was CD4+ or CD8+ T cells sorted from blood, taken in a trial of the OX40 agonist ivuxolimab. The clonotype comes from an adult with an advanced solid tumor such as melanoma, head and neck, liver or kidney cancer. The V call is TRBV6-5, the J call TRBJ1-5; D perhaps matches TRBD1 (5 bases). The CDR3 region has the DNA TGTGCCAGCAGTCAGGGAGGGGGCAATCAGCCCCAGCATTTT. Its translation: CASSQGGGNQPQHF.